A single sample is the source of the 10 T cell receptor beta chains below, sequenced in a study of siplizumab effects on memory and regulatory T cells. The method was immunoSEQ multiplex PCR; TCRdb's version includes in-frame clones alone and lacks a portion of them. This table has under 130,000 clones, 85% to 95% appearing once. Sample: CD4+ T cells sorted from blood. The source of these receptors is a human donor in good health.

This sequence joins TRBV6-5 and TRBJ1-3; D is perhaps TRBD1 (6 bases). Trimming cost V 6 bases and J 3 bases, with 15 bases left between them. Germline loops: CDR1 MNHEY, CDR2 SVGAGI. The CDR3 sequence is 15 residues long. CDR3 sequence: CASRPTGALGNTIYF. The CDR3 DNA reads TGTGCCAGCAGGCCGACGGGGGCGCTTGGAAACACCATATATTTT.

The CDR3 loop is CAWEGRESYGYTF. The CDR3, as DNA: TGTGCCTGGGAAGGACGAGAGTCATATGGCTACACCTTC. The rearrangement links TRBV30 to TRBJ1-2; no definite D call. CDR1 is GTSNPN and CDR2 is SVGIG in the germline V gene (reference sequence). The CDR3 extends over 13 amino acids. V shed 5 bases and J shed 5 bases, with 15 bases lying between them. Looking up the rest from reference TRBV30 and TRBJ1-2 gives the full variable domain: SQTIHQWPATLVQPVGSPLSLECTVEGTSNPNLYWYRQAAGRGLQLLFYSVGIGQISSEVPQNLSASRPQDRQFILSSKKLLLSDSGFYLCAWEGRESYGYTFGSGTRLTVV.

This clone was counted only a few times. The CDR3 DNA is TGTGCCAGCAGCCAGTACGACGGGAGAAATTCACCCCTCCACTTT. Residues: CASSQYDGRNSPLHF. This chain joins TRBV14 and TRBJ1-6; D is unresolved. Trimming shortened V by 3 bases and J by 7 bases, and 13 bases separated the two germline ends. The V gene's germline CDR1 is SGHDN and CDR2 FVKESK. The CDR3 is 15 amino acids.

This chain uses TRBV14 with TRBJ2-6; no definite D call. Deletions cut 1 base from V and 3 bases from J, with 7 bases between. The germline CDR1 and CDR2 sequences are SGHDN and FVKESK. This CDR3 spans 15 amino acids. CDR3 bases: TGTGCCAGCAGCCAAGCCTCCCTTGGGGCCAACGTCCTGACTTTC. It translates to CASSQASLGANVLTF.

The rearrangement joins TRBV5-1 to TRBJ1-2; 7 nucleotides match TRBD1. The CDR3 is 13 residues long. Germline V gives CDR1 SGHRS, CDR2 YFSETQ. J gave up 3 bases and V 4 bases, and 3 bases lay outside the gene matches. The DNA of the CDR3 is TGCGCCAGCAGCGCCGGGACAGACTATGGCTACACCTTC. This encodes CASSAGTDYGYTF.

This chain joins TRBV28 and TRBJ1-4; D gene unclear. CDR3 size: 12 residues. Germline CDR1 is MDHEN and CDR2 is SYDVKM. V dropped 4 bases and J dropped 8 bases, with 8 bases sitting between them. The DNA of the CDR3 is TGTGCCAGCAGTTCAACGCGGGAAAAACTGTTTTTT. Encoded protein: CASSSTREKLFF.

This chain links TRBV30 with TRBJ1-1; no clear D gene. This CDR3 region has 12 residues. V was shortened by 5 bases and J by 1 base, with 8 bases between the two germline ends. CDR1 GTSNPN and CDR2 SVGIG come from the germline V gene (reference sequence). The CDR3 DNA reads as TGTGCCTGGGGTCGGGAGAACACTGAAGCTTTCTTT. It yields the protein CAWGRENTEAFF.

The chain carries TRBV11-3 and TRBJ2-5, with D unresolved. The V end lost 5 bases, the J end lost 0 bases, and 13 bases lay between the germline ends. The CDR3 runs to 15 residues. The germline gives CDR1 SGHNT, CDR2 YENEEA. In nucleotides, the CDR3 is TGTGCCAGCAGCCCCTCGTGGCGAAACCAAGAGACCCAGTACTTC. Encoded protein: CASSPSWRNQETQYF.

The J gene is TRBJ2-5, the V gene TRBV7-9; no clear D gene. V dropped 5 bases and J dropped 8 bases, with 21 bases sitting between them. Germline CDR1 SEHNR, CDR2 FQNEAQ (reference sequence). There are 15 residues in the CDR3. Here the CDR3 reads CASSLLNGNGDTQYF. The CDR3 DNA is TGTGCCAGCAGCCTTCTTAATGGGAATGGTGATACCCAGTACTTC.

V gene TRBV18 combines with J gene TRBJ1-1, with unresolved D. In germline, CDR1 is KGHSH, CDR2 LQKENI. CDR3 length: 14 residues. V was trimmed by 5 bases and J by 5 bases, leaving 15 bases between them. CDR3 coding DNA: TGTGCCAGCTCATCCCAAGGGCTAGGTACTGAAGCTTTCTTT. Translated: CASSSQGLGTEAFF.